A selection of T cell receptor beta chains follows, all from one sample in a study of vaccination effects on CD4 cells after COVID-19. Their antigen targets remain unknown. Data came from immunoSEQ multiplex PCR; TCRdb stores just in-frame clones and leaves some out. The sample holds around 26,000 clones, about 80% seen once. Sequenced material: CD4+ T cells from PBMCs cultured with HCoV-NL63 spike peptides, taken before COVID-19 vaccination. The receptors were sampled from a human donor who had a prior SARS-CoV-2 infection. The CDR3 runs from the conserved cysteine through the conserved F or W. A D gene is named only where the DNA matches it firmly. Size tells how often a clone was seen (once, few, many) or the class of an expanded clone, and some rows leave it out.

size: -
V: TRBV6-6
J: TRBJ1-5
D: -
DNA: TGTGCCAGCAGTTCGGACAGTTATAGCAATCAGCCCCAGCATTTT
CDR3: CASSSDSYSNQPQHF

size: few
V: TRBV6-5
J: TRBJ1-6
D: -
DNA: TGTGCCAGCAGTTACACGTACAGGGAAGATTCACCCCTCCACTTT
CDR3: CASSYTYREDSPLHF

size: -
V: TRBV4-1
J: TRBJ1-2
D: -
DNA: TGCGCCAGCAGCTCTTGGACGGTAAACTATGGCTACACCTTC
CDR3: CASSSWTVNYGYTF

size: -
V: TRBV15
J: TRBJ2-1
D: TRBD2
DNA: TGTGCCACCAGCAGACTCCTCGACCCTAGCGGGACCTACAATGAGCAGTTCTTC
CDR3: CATSRLLDPSGTYNEQFF

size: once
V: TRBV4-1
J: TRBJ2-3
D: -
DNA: TGCGCCAGCAGCCAAGATTCCGCAGGGGCCTCCCTAAGAGATACGCAGTATTTT
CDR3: CASSQDSAGASLRDTQYF

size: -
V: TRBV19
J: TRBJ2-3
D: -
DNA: TGTGCCAGTAGTCAATGGCGGGCGGGGAGCACAGCAGATACGCAGTATTTT
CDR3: CASSQWRAGSTADTQYF

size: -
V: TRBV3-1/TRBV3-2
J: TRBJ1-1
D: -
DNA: TGTGCCAGCAACGAAGGGGGGGGTGAAGCTTTCTTT
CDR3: CASNEGGGEAFF

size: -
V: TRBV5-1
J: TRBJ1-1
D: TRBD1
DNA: TGCGCCAGCAGCGGAGCCGGGACAGTAATGAACACTGAAGCTTTCTTT
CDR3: CASSGAGTVMNTEAFF

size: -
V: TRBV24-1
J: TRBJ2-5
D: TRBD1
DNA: TGTGCCACCAGTGATATTGGACAGGGGCGAGAGACCCAGTACTTC
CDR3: CATSDIGQGRETQYF

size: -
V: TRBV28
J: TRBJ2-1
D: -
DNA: TGTGCCAGCAGTTTAGCGGTTAGATACAATGAGCAGTTCTTC
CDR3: CASSLAVRYNEQFF

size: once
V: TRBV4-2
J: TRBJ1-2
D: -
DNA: TGTGCCAGCAGCCAAGATCCGACGGCTAACTATGGCTACACCTTC
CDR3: CASSQDPTANYGYTF

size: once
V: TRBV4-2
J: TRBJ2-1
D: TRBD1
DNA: TGTGCCAGCAGCCTAGAAGGTCGACAGGGCGATGAGCAGTTCTTC
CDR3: CASSLEGRQGDEQFF

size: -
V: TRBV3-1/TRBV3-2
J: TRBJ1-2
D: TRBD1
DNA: TGTGCCAGCAGCCTAGAGGGGGCTCTAGAAGGCTACACCTTC
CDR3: CASSLEGALEGYTF

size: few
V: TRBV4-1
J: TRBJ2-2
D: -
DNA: TGCGCCAGCAGCCAAGATTCCGCCAGGAGGAACACCGGGGAGCTGTTTTTT
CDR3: CASSQDSARRNTGELFF

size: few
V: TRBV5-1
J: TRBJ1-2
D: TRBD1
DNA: TGCGCCAGCACCCCTACAGGGGGCCTTAACTATGGCTACACCTTC
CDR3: CASTPTGGLNYGYTF

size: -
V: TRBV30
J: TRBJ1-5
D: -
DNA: TGTGCCTGGGGAACGGCCACAGGAAGGGCCCAGCATTTT
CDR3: CAWGTATGRAQHF

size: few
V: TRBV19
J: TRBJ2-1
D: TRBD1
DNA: TGTGCCAGTAGTATGTTTGGGACAGGTACCTACAATGAGCAGTTCTTC
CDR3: CASSMFGTGTYNEQFF

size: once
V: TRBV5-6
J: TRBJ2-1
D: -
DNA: TGTGCCAGCTTGCGCCCCGGCGAGGTGAATGAGCAGTTCTTC
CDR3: CASLRPGEVNEQFF

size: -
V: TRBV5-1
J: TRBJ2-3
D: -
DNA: TGCGCCAGCAGCTTCGACCGGGATACGCAGTATTTT
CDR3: CASSFDRDTQYF

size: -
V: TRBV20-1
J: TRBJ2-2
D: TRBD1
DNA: TGCAGTGCTACTGACAGGGGGCGGACCGGGGAGCTGTTTTTT
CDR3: CSATDRGRTGELFF

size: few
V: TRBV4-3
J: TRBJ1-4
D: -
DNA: TGCGCCAGCAGCCAAGGCGGGCAGGTCCTAGAAAAACTGTTTTTT
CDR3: CASSQGGQVLEKLFF

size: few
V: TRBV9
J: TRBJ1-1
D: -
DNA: TGTGCCAGCAGCGTAGACACATCCCGGGAGACTGAAGCTTTCTTT
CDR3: CASSVDTSRETEAFF

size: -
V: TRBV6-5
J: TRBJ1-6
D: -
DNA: TGTGCCAGCATCCGCCGACAGGCCTCAGATTCACCCCTCCACTTT
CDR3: CASIRRQASDSPLHF

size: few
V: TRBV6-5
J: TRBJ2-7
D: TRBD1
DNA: TGTGCCAGCAGTTACTTGGACAGGGATGACGAGCAGTACTTC
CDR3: CASSYLDRDDEQYF

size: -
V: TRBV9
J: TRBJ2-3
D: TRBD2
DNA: TGTGCCAGCAGCGTATCGGGACTAGCGGGGACCGCAGATACGCAGTATTTT
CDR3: CASSVSGLAGTADTQYF

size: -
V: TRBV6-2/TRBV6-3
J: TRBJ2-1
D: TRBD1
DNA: TGTGCCAGCAGTTACTCACAGGGGCCCCAATACAATGAGCAGTTCTTC
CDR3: CASSYSQGPQYNEQFF

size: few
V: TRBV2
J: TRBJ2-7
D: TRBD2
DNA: TGTGCCAGCAGTTCAGGACTAGCGCACGAGCAGTACTTC
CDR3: CASSSGLAHEQYF

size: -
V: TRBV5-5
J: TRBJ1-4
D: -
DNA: TGTGCCAGCAGCTTGATGGGGACCGGGGGAGAAAAACTGTTTTTT
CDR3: CASSLMGTGGEKLFF

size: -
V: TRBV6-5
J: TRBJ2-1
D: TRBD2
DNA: TGTGCCAGCAGTCCTAGCGGGGGGGGGTACAATGAGCAGTTCTTC
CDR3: CASSPSGGGYNEQFF